This passage covers 25 T cell receptor beta chains from one sample sequenced in a study of response to subunit inactivated influenza vaccine (dated 2018 in TCRdb). The library was generated by RT-PCR. The data were produced on an Illumina HiSeq 2500. TCRdb trimmed public reads at Q25 via fastp, called clones via MiXCR and kept in-frame beta chains. Entries that share a CDR3 protein sequence are merged under the most common genes and DNA. This sample holds a few hundred thousand distinct CDR3 sequences; around 15% were observed only once. The biggest ten clones account for approximately 10% of the sample. The specimen was PBMCs from blood, collected approximately 12 days after vaccination. The receptors here all came from a man in his forties or fifties who received an inactivated influenza vaccine. Donor details come from another sample of the same person, matched by shared clones.

A single count supports this clonotype. The V call is TRBV7-3, the J call TRBJ2-3, with 8 nucleotides matching TRBD2. CDR1 SGHTA and CDR2 FQGTGA come from the germline V gene. The CDR3 loop spans 15 amino acids. V was clipped by 2 bases and J by 5 bases; unmatched bases: 6. This chain's CDR3 is CASSLAGRAVDTQYF. The DNA of the CDR3 is TGTGCCAGCAGCTTAGCCGGGAGGGCCGTAGATACGCAGTATTTT.

This chain joins TRBV20-1 and TRBJ2-5; 12 nucleotides align to TRBD2. From germline, CDR1 is DFQATT and CDR2 SNEGSKA (reference sequence). The J segment lost 2 bases and the V segment lost 5 bases, leaving 6 bases of the junction unmatched. This CDR3 has 15 residues. The CDR3 region is CSAPPTSGSQETQYF. The CDR3 DNA follows: TGCAGTGCTCCACCGACTAGCGGGAGTCAAGAGACCCAGTACTTC.

This clonotype came up once. The genes are TRBV25-1 and TRBJ2-7, with D perhaps matching TRBD1 (5 bases). The CDR3 covers 14 residues. The germline gives CDR1 MGHDK, CDR2 SYGVNS. V lost 6 bases to trimming and J lost 3 bases, with 15 bases between them. The CDR3 is CASSEIPDSYEQYF. In DNA, the CDR3 is TGTGCCAGCAGCGAAATCCCCGACAGCTACGAGCAGTACTTC.

The table lists this clonotype with a few counts. CDR3 in amino acids: CASSQLAFIIPGNEQYF. CDR3 DNA sequence: TGCGCCAGCAGCCAACTAGCTTTTATTATCCCGGGCAACGAGCAGTACTTC. This chain uses TRBV4-3 with TRBJ2-7; weak D call: TRBD2 (5 bases). The CDR3 covers 17 residues. Trimming stripped 2 bases from V and 5 bases from J, with 22 bases between. Germline loops: CDR1 LGHNA, CDR2 YSLEER.

The gene calls are TRBV29-1 and TRBJ2-3; possibly TRBD1 or TRBD2 for D (7 bases each). Between the trimmed V and J ends, which lost 8 bases and 3 bases, there was a span of 18 bases. The CDR3 is 14 residues long. Germline CDR1 SQVTM, CDR2 ANQGSEA. This CDR3 is CSIWGGQTTDTQYF. CDR3 DNA sequence: TGCAGCATATGGGGGGGACAGACGACAGATACGCAGTATTTT.

This clonotype has more than one count but fewer than ten. This sequence joins TRBV7-3 and TRBJ2-3, with TRBD1 identical over 7 bases. J was trimmed by 3 bases and V by 1 base; bases with no gene match: 10. CDR1 is SGHTA and CDR2 is FQGTGA in the germline V gene. The CDR3 is made up of 17 amino acids. CDR3 amino acids: CASSLSSGQVRTDTQYF. Here the CDR3 DNA reads TGTGCCAGCAGCTTAAGTTCCGGACAGGTTCGGACAGATACGCAGTATTTT.

The chain combines TRBV20-1 with TRBJ2-1; 7 nucleotides line up with TRBD1. Germline V gene data show CDR1 as DFQATT and CDR2 as SNEGSKA (reference sequence). The CDR3 has 14 amino acids. V lost 6 bases and J lost 5; bases outside the gene matches: 10. CDR3 in DNA: TGCAGTGCGAGACAGGGTAGCCCGCACAATGAGCAGTTCTTC. Translation gives CSARQGSPHNEQFF.

There are a few counts of this clonotype. Germline is not matched at one junction end, which may reflect a read error. This rearrangement joins TRBV2 to TRBJ2-2; 7 bases are shared with TRBD1. CDR1 SNHLY and CDR2 FYNNEI come from the germline V gene. This CDR3 has 15 amino acids. DNA for the CDR3: TGTGCCAGCAATGAACAGGGGACGGACACCGGGGAGCTGTTTTTT. Its protein is CASNEQGTDTGELFF.

The chain couples TRBV28 to TRBJ1-1, with 9 bases matching TRBD1. Germline V lookup: CDR1 MDHEN, CDR2 SYDVKM. Unmatched junction bases numbered 17, after V lost 7 bases and J lost 5 bases. The CDR3 has 17 amino acids. CDR3 protein: CASTLNRGRGLGTEAFF. The DNA for the CDR3 is TGTGCCAGCACCCTAAACAGGGGGCGAGGGTTAGGTACTGAAGCTTTCTTT.

This clonotype was counted between two and nine times. This rearrangement joins TRBV28 to TRBJ2-7; no definite D call. This CDR3 contains 16 residues. V lost 7 bases to trimming and J lost 5 bases, with 24 bases between them. In germline, CDR1 is MDHEN, CDR2 SYDVKM. This CDR3 is CASIMKGFKAFHEQYF. For the CDR3, the DNA is TGTGCCAGCATAATGAAGGGATTTAAAGCGTTCCACGAGCAGTACTTC.

This clonotype was observed a few times. The gene calls are TRBV27 and TRBJ1-1; TRBD1 might be the D (6 bases). The CDR3 totals 14 residues. V shed 6 bases and J shed 1 base, with 12 bases lying between them. Germline CDR1 reads MNHEY; CDR2 reads SMNVEV (reference sequence). CDR3 nucleotides: TGTGCCAGCAGACCAGGGGTTGGGAACACTGAAGCTTTCTTT. The encoded protein is CASRPGVGNTEAFF.

The chain uses TRBV3-1 and TRBJ2-3, with D hard to call. Trimming cost V 4 bases and J 4 bases, with 9 bases left between them. The CDR3 extends over 13 amino acids. Per germline, CDR1 LGHDT and CDR2 YNNKEL (reference sequence). CDR3 loop: CASSPTGADTQYF. In DNA form, the CDR3 reads TGTGCCAGCAGCCCAACTGGTGCAGATACGCAGTATTTT.

The V gene is TRBV2, the J gene TRBJ2-1; 10 nucleotides align to TRBD2. The ends lost 8 bases at V and 7 bases at J; junction bases unmatched: 8. CDR3 length: 14 residues. The germline gives CDR1 SNHLY, CDR2 FYNNEI. CDR3 protein: CASLGLAEGNEQFF. CDR3 in DNA: TGTGCCAGCCTTGGACTAGCGGAGGGGAATGAGCAGTTCTTC.

In this sample, this clonotype turned up many times. The chain carries TRBV3-1 and TRBJ1-5, with 8 bases fitting TRBD1. Germline V gene data show CDR1 as LGHDT and CDR2 as YNNKEL (reference sequence). The V and J ends lost 5 bases and 6 bases, in that order; junction bases with no gene match: 3. This CDR3 region has 13 residues. The CDR3 loop is CASSTGGSQPQHF. CDR3 DNA sequence: TGTGCCAGCAGCACAGGGGGATCTCAGCCCCAGCATTTT.

This clonotype was found a few times. This chain uses TRBV28 with TRBJ2-7, with 9 bases fitting TRBD2. CDR3 size: 18 residues. Trimming took 4 bases from V and 3 from J; bases not matched to a gene: 16. Germline loops: CDR1 MDHEN, CDR2 SYDVKM. The CDR3 DNA reads as TGTGCCAGCAGTTCGGGTCTGACTAGCGGAATTCCCATCTACGAGCAGTACTTC. Translation gives CASSSGLTSGIPIYEQYF.

Many counts were recorded for this clonotype. The chain combines TRBV10-3 with TRBJ2-7; possibly TRBD2 for D (6 bases). V was shortened by 0 bases and J by 3 bases, with 6 bases between the two germline ends. The V gene's germline CDR1 is ENHRY and CDR2 SYGVKD. The CDR3 is 13 residues long. The CDR3 loop is CAISESRGYEQYF. CDR3 DNA: TGTGCCATCAGTGAGTCGCGGGGCTACGAGCAGTACTTC.

This chain connects TRBV5-1 to TRBJ2-2; D ambiguous. Looked up from germline, CDR1 is SGHRS and CDR2 is YFSETQ. Trimming took off 4 bases at V and 3 bases at J, with 7 bases between the two ends. The CDR3 is 13 amino acids. In DNA form, the CDR3 reads TGCGCCAGCAGCGCCGGATACACCGGGGAGCTGTTTTTT. This sequence encodes CASSAGYTGELFF.

This clonotype has only a few counts. The V call is TRBV29-1, the J call TRBJ2-2, with 7 bases identical to TRBD2. The CDR3 spans 14 residues. With V trimmed by 6 bases and J by 4 bases, 8 bases remained unmatched. The V gene's germline CDR1 is SQVTM and CDR2 ANQGSEA. The CDR3: CSVPAGVITGELFF. The CDR3, as DNA: TGCAGCGTACCCGCGGGAGTGATCACCGGGGAGCTGTTTTTT.

This clonotype appeared a few times. The V call is TRBV28, the J call TRBJ2-3; D gene ambiguous. CDR1 is MDHEN and CDR2 is SYDVKM in the germline V gene. The CDR3 length is 15 residues. Trimming took off 6 bases at V and 2 bases at J, with 15 bases between the two ends. As DNA, the CDR3 is TGTGCCAGCAGGCCGACAACAACCCTCACAGATACGCAGTATTTT. This gives the protein CASRPTTTLTDTQYF.

This clonotype was counted only a few times. This chain uses TRBV4-1 with TRBJ2-2; 7 positions agree with TRBD1. Germline V gives CDR1 MGHRA, CDR2 YSYEKL. The CDR3 has 23 amino acids. V shed 0 bases, J shed 2 bases, and the junction held 24 bases outside the gene matches. CDR3 in DNA: TGCGCCAGCAGCCAAGATCGGGTCTTAACGGCCACAGGGGTGGAATTAAACACCGGGGAGCTGTTTTTT. Encoded protein: CASSQDRVLTATGVELNTGELFF.

This chain uses TRBV7-2 with TRBJ2-5; 9 positions agree with TRBD2. CDR1 is SGHTA and CDR2 is FQGNSA in the germline V gene. With 1 base clipped from V and 2 bases from J, the junction kept 5 bases outside the gene matches. CDR3 length: 16 amino acids. The chain's CDR3 is CASSLDSGSWQETQYF. CDR3 in DNA: TGTGCCAGCAGCTTAGATAGCGGGAGTTGGCAAGAGACCCAGTACTTC.

This CDR3 reads CASSGGQGMNTEAFF. CDR3 coding DNA: TGCGCCAGCAGCGGCGGACAGGGCATGAACACTGAAGCTTTCTTT. The rearrangement links TRBV5-1 to TRBJ1-1, with TRBD1 identical over 8 bases. The CDR3 is 15 residues long. The J segment lost 0 bases and the V segment lost 4 bases, leaving 5 bases of the junction unmatched. Germline V CDR1 and CDR2: SGHRS, YFSETQ.

This clonotype was counted between two and nine times. The chain joins TRBV4-2 to TRBJ1-2; D ambiguous. Per germline, CDR1 LGHNA and CDR2 YNFKEQ. The CDR3 is made up of 14 amino acids. With 1 base removed from V and 0 bases from J, the gap between germline ends came to 6 bases. DNA of the CDR3: TGTGCCAGCAGCCAAGGCAGCCCTAACTATGGCTACACCTTC. It yields the protein CASSQGSPNYGYTF.

This clonotype appeared a few times. The chain recombines TRBV27 with TRBJ2-1, with D perhaps matching TRBD1 (6 bases). V was trimmed by 6 bases and J by 0 bases, leaving 12 bases between them. The germline V gene encodes CDR1 MNHEY and CDR2 SMNVEV (reference sequence). The CDR3 contains 15 residues. The CDR3 DNA reads TGTGCCAGCAGGCTTACAGGGATCTCCTACAATGAGCAGTTCTTC. It encodes CASRLTGISYNEQFF.

Note on this clonotype: This clone may be a read error of a much larger clone one base away. V gene TRBV7-7 combines with J gene TRBJ2-5, with a possible D match to TRBD1 (6 bases). The CDR3 is made up of 13 amino acids. The V gene's germline CDR1 is SSHAT and CDR2 FNYEAQ (reference sequence). The CDR3 DNA reads as TGTGCTAGCAGCATGGACAGACAAGATACCCAGTACTTC. Its translation: CASSMDRQDTQYF.